The 30 T cell receptor beta chains below all came from one sample that was sequenced in a study of blood T cell repertoires in COVID-19 (dated by TCRdb to the early 2020s). Receptors were amplified or captured by the immunoSEQ multiplex PCR assay. The table was pulled from immuneACCESS by TCRdb, which kept in-frame rearrangements only. Such tables lose some clones; where checked, under half of the loss comes from unresolved V genes, and the rest has no known cause. For this sample there are roughly 700,000 clones; 90% appear just once. The ten largest make up more than 0.25% of the sample. Sequencing used peripheral blood. Every receptor here comes from a woman aged 18-29 years with acute or convalescent COVID-19.

This rearrangement joins TRBV5-1 to TRBJ1-2; D not certain. This CDR3 spans 14 amino acids. Trimming cost V 0 bases and J 4 bases, with 10 bases left between them. CDR1 is SGHRS and CDR2 is YFSETQ in the germline V gene. The CDR3 spells CASSLVTFSYGYTF. CDR3 nucleotides: TGCGCCAGCAGCTTGGTCACATTCTCCTATGGCTACACCTTC.

This clone showed up just a few times. Different DNA sequences within this sample yield the same CDR3. The chain links TRBV12-5 to TRBJ1-1; TRBD1 aligns across 8 bases. The CDR3 contains 14 residues. V trimming: 6 bases; J trimming: 2 bases; junction bases outside the gene matches: 5. The germline V gene encodes CDR1 LGHNT and CDR2 FRNRAP. CDR3 in DNA: TGTGCTAGTGGCCCCGGACAGGGAAACACTGAAGCTTTCTTT. Encoded protein: CASGPGQGNTEAFF.

The V call is TRBV5-4, the J call TRBJ1-1, with D possibly matching TRBD1 (5 bases). This CDR3 spans 16 amino acids. From germline, CDR1 is SGHNT and CDR2 YYREEE (reference sequence). Between the trimmed V and J ends, which lost 4 bases and 4 bases, there was a span of 20 bases. In DNA, the CDR3 is TGTGCCAGCAGCCCCCCGGGTCTGGGCGGGGGCACTGAAGCTTTCTTT. Translated, it gives CASSPPGLGGGTEAFF. The entire variable domain, with the rest obtained from reference TRBV5-4 and TRBJ1-1, is as follows: ETGVTQSPTHLIKTRGQQVTLRCSSQSGHNTVSWYQQALGQGPQFIFQYYREEENGRGNFPPRFSGLQFPNYSSELNVNALELDDSALYLCASSPPGLGGGTEAFFGQGTRLTVV.

The chain combines TRBV19 with TRBJ1-5, with a tentative D call TRBD1 (5 bases). The CDR3 is 15 amino acids. Germline assignment: CDR1 LNHDA and CDR2 SQIVND (reference sequence). The V gene lost 8 bases and the J gene lost 2 bases, with 16 bases spanning the gap. CDR3 residues: CASHTGRWGNQPQHF. The CDR3 DNA is TGTGCCAGTCACACAGGTCGATGGGGCAATCAGCCCCAGCATTTT.

The chain joins TRBV4-1 to TRBJ2-7; D call uncertain. This CDR3 comprises 15 residues. Trimming stripped 0 bases from V and 2 bases from J, with 11 bases between. Looked up from germline, CDR1 is MGHRA and CDR2 is YSYEKL. The CDR3 region has the DNA TGCGCCAGCAGCCAAGATCCGAGTGGGCCCTACGAGCAGTACTTC. The encoded protein is CASSQDPSGPYEQYF.

This clone appeared a single time. The chain uses TRBV12-3 or TRBV12-4 and TRBJ1-4; D is unclear. The CDR3 sequence is 11 residues long. The germline V and J ends were trimmed by 6 bases and 6 bases, with 5 bases remaining between them. In DNA, the CDR3 is TGTGCCAGCAGAGAGGATGAAAAACTGTTTTTT. This codes for CASREDEKLFF.

The rearrangement joins TRBV6-5 to TRBJ1-2, with D possibly matching TRBD1 (6 bases). The ends were cut back, 4 bases at V and 2 bases at J, with 14 bases in the middle. The CDR3 is 15 amino acids. Per the germline V gene, CDR1 is MNHEY and CDR2 is SVGAGI. The DNA for the CDR3 is TGTGCCAGCAGTTGGAGCGGGGGCCCCAACTATGGCTACACCTTC. Translating gives CASSWSGGPNYGYTF.

This clone has a single count. The V gene is TRBV19, the J gene TRBJ1-6; 7 bases agree with TRBD1. After removal of 7 bases from V and 10 bases from J, the junction contained 4 bases not matched to a gene. CDR3 length equals 12 residues. CDR1 is LNHDA, CDR2 SQIVND, per germline (reference sequence). The CDR3 region has the DNA TGTGCCAGTACGCCAGGGGGGTCACCCCTCCACTTT. Its translation is CASTPGGSPLHF.

Notes on this clone: The sample contains more than one DNA sequence encoding this CDR3. DNA of the CDR3: TGTGCCAGCAGCTACACAGATACGCAGTATTTT. It yields the protein CASSYTDTQYF. This chain joins TRBV9 and TRBJ2-3, with no clear D. CDR1 and CDR2 (germline): SGDLS, YYNGEE. The CDR3 has 11 residues. V was clipped by 4 bases and J by 2 bases, with 2 bases between them.

This clone was counted a single time. The chain joins TRBV5-1 to TRBJ2-7; D possibly corresponds to TRBD2 (5 bases). Germline values: CDR1 SGHRS, CDR2 YFSETQ. V gave up 4 bases and J gave up 3 bases, with 17 bases separating them. This CDR3 has 15 amino acids. The CDR3: CASSPLGRSLYEQYF. The CDR3 DNA reads TGCGCCAGCAGCCCCCTAGGGAGATCCCTCTACGAGCAGTACTTC.

The chain joins TRBV6-2 or TRBV6-3 to TRBJ2-6; D might be TRBD1 (6 bases). Per germline, CDR1 MNHEY and CDR2 SVGEGT. V was cut by 4 bases and J by 0 bases, with 7 bases left in between. The CDR3 contains 15 residues. The CDR3 is CASSSDSSGANVLTF. CDR3 nucleotide sequence: TGTGCCAGCAGTTCGGACAGCTCTGGGGCCAACGTCCTGACTTTC.

The CDR3 protein is CAWKLLNEQFF. The CDR3 DNA reads TGTGCCTGGAAGCTACTCAATGAGCAGTTCTTC. This sequence joins TRBV30 and TRBJ2-1; D gene unclear. The V gene lost 4 bases and the J gene lost 6 bases, with 7 bases spanning the gap. From germline, CDR1 is GTSNPN and CDR2 SVGIG (reference sequence). The CDR3 has 11 residues. Supplemented by reference TRBV30 and TRBJ2-1, the full variable domain reads SQTIHQWPATLVQPVGSPLSLECTVEGTSNPNLYWYRQAAGRGLQLLFYSVGIGQISSEVPQNLSASRPQDRQFILSSKKLLLSDSGFYLCAWKLLNEQFFGPGTRLTVL.

The chain recombines TRBV9 with TRBJ1-3, with a tentative D call TRBD1 (6 bases). This CDR3 has 13 amino acids. The V end was cut by 6 bases, the J end by 4 bases, with 11 bases between. Germline CDR1 reads SGDLS; CDR2 reads YYNGEE. CDR3 DNA: TGTGCCAGCACCGGGACACACGGAAACACCATATATTTT. Residues: CASTGTHGNTIYF. The full variable domain, its missing parts supplied by reference TRBV9 and TRBJ1-3, is DSGVTQTPKHLITATGQRVTLRCSPRSGDLSVYWYQQSLDQGLQFLIQYYNGEERAKGNILERFSAQQFPDLHSELNLSSLELGDSALYFCASTGTHGNTIYFGEGSWLTVV.

The chain uses TRBV27 and TRBJ1-6; D not resolved. The V gene's germline CDR1 is MNHEY and CDR2 SMNVEV (reference sequence). The CDR3 runs 15 residues. V was shortened by 5 bases and J by 4 bases, with 12 bases between the two germline ends. The CDR3 reads CASSLNRDYNSPLHF. The DNA for the CDR3 is TGTGCCAGCAGTCTCAACCGGGATTATAATTCACCCCTCCACTTT.

The CDR3 here is CASSFPSTDTQYF. In DNA, the CDR3 is TGTGCCAGCAGTTTCCCTAGCACAGATACGCAGTATTTT. The rearrangement uses TRBV5-5 and TRBJ2-3; D is undetermined. CDR1 and CDR2 from the germline V gene are SGHKS and YYEKEE (reference sequence). The CDR3 runs 13 residues. Trimming cost V 5 bases and J 0 bases, with 7 bases left between them.

This chain uses TRBV18 with TRBJ2-6, with D unclear. CDR3 length: 15 amino acids. CDR1 is KGHSH, CDR2 LQKENI, per germline. Trimming removed 3 bases from V and 1 base from J, with 7 bases in between. This chain's CDR3 is CASSPTSSGANVLTF. For the CDR3, the DNA is TGTGCCAGCTCACCCACGAGTTCTGGGGCCAACGTCCTGACTTTC.

This clone was counted between two and nine times. This CDR3 is CAITETRQGAGYGYTF. CDR3 sequence (DNA): TGTGCCATCACCGAAACCCGACAGGGGGCTGGGTATGGCTACACCTTC. The chain couples TRBV10-3 to TRBJ1-2; 10 bases agree with TRBD1. The V gene end was trimmed by 7 bases and the J gene end by 5 bases; junction bases not matched to a gene: 13. Per germline, CDR1 ENHRY and CDR2 SYGVKD. This CDR3 has 16 amino acids.

This chain uses TRBV24-1 with TRBJ2-3; D is unclear. CDR3 length equals 13 residues. Germline V CDR1 and CDR2: KGHDR, SFDVKD. V lost 4 bases to trimming and J lost 4 bases, with 8 bases between them. CDR3: CATSDLSADTQYF. The CDR3, as DNA: TGTGCCACCAGTGACCTGTCAGCAGATACGCAGTATTTT.

This sequence joins TRBV6-6 and TRBJ1-6; TRBD1 matches 8 bases. Germline V gives CDR1 MNHNY, CDR2 SVGAGI (reference sequence). The CDR3 has 13 amino acids. Unmatched junction bases numbered 2, after V lost 7 bases and J lost 6 bases. The CDR3 DNA follows: TGTGCCAGCAACGGACAGGGTAATTCACCCCTCCACTTT. Translated: CASNGQGNSPLHF.

This chain connects TRBV15 to TRBJ1-1; TRBD1 is a possible D gene (5 bases). The CDR3 has 13 residues. Germline values: CDR1 LNHNV, CDR2 YYDKDF (reference sequence). Trimming removed 1 base from V and 4 bases from J, with 7 bases in between. The CDR3 spells CATSRGGFTEAFF. The CDR3 nucleotides read TGTGCCACCAGCAGAGGGGGCTTCACTGAAGCTTTCTTT.

The chain joins TRBV27 to TRBJ1-2; no firm D call. The CDR3 has 13 residues. Trimming took off 3 bases at V and 3 bases at J, with 8 bases between the two ends. Looked up from germline, CDR1 is MNHEY and CDR2 is SMNVEV (reference sequence). CDR3 DNA sequence: TGTGCCAGCAGTTTTTCTGTAGACTATGGCTACACCTTC. It codes for CASSFSVDYGYTF.

This chain connects TRBV19 to TRBJ1-1; 9 bases match TRBD1. This CDR3 contains 15 residues. Germline CDR1 and CDR2: LNHDA and SQIVND (reference sequence). With V trimmed by 7 bases and J by 1 base, 7 bases remained unmatched. The CDR3 is CASTWAGQGNTEAFF. The CDR3 coding sequence is TGTGCCAGTACCTGGGCGGGACAGGGGAACACTGAAGCTTTCTTT.

The chain links TRBV27 to TRBJ1-5; D ambiguous. The V and J ends lost 3 bases and 3 bases respectively, with 6 bases between them. The CDR3 totals 13 residues. The germline CDR1 and CDR2 sequences are MNHEY and SMNVEV (reference sequence). CDR3: CASSFDINQPQHF. CDR3 in DNA: TGTGCCAGCAGTTTCGACATCAATCAGCCCCAGCATTTT.

This sequence joins TRBV7-6 and TRBJ1-1; D perhaps matches TRBD1 (5 bases). This CDR3 is built from 15 residues. Trimming left V 7 bases short and J 0 bases short, with 15 bases between. CDR1 SGHVS and CDR2 FNYEAQ come from the germline V gene. CDR3 bases: TGTGCCAGCATTCCCGCGGGACCGATGAACACTGAAGCTTTCTTT. It specifies CASIPAGPMNTEAFF.

V is TRBV5-1 and J is TRBJ2-2; 12 nucleotides line up with TRBD2. J lost 4 bases, V lost 7 bases, and 11 bases had no gene match. Germline CDR1 reads SGHRS; CDR2 reads YFSETQ. The CDR3 is made up of 17 amino acids. In DNA form, the CDR3 reads TGCGCCAGCCGGGAGCTAGCGGGGGGGCCGGGCACCGGGGAGCTGTTTTTT. The encoded protein is CASRELAGGPGTGELFF.

This chain joins TRBV5-1 and TRBJ1-4, with a tentative D call TRBD1 (5 bases). The ends were cut back, 2 bases at V and 3 bases at J, with 8 bases in the middle. The V gene's germline CDR1 is SGHRS and CDR2 YFSETQ. This CDR3 contains 14 residues. CDR3 protein: CASSLAGANEKLFF. Written as DNA, the CDR3 is TGCGCCAGCAGCTTAGCGGGGGCTAATGAAAAACTGTTTTTT.

The rearrangement uses TRBV7-9 and TRBJ1-5; D is undetermined. The V and J ends lost 2 bases and 8 bases respectively, with 7 bases between them. The CDR3 loop spans 12 amino acids. Germline V lookup: CDR1 SEHNR, CDR2 FQNEAQ (reference sequence). The CDR3, as DNA: TGTGCCAGCAGCTTAAAGGGAGAGCCCCAGCATTTT. It is translated as CASSLKGEPQHF.

The V and J genes are TRBV5-5 and TRBJ1-1; no clear D gene. Germline loops: CDR1 SGHKS, CDR2 YYEKEE (reference sequence). The CDR3 consists of 12 residues. Between the trimmed V and J ends, which lost 6 bases and 4 bases, there was a span of 10 bases. The DNA of the CDR3 is TGTGCCAGCACTGCGGTGGGCACTGAAGCTTTCTTT. It codes for CASTAVGTEAFF.

The rearrangement uses TRBV6-2 or TRBV6-3 and TRBJ1-1; D unclear. Trimming stripped 6 bases from V and 6 bases from J, with 11 bases between. This CDR3 is 12 amino acids long. Looked up from germline, CDR1 is MNHEY and CDR2 is SVGEGT. This chain's CDR3 is CASSTDSAEAFF. The CDR3, as DNA: TGTGCCAGCAGCACCGATAGCGCTGAAGCTTTCTTT.

The chain joins TRBV27 to TRBJ1-2; D is undetermined. The length of the CDR3 is 13 residues. V dropped 0 bases and J dropped 5 bases, with 7 bases sitting between them. Germline CDR1 MNHEY, CDR2 SMNVEV (reference sequence). CDR3 bases: TGTGCCAGCAGTTTATCGGCAGGATATGGCTACACCTTC. Amino acids: CASSLSAGYGYTF.